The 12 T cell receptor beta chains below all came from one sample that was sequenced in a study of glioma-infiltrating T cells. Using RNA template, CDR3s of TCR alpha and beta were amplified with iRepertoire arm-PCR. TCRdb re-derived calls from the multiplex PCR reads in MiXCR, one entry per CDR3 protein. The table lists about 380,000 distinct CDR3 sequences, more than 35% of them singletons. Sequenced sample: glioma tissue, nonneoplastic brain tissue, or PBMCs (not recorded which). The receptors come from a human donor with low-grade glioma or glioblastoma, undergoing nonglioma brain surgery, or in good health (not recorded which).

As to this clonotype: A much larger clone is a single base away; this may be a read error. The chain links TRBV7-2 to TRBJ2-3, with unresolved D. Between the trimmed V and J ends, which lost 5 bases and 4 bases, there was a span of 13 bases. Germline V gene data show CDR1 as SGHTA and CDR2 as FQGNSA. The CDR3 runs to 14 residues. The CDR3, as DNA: TGTGCCAGCAGCCCCGGAAACCCCTCAGATACGCAGTATTTT. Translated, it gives CASSPGNPSDTQYF. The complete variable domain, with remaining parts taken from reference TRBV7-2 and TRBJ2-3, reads GAGVSQSPSNKVTEKGKDVELRCDPISGHTALYWYRQSLGQGLEFLIYFQGNSAPDKSGLPSDRFSAERTGGSVSTLTIQRTQQEDSAVYLCASSPGNPSDTQYFGPGTRLTVL.

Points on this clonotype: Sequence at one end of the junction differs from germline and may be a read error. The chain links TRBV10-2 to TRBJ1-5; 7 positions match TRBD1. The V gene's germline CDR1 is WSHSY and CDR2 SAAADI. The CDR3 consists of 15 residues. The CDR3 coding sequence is TGTGCCACGAGACCCACCGGGACAGAGAATCAGCCCCAGCATTTT. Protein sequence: CATRPTGTENQPQHF.

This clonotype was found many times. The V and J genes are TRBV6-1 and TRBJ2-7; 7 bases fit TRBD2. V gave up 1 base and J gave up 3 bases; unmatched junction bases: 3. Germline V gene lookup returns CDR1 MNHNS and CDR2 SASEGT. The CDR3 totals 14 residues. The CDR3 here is CASSEGGSLYEQYF. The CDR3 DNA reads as TGTGCCAGCAGTGAAGGCGGGAGTCTCTACGAGCAGTACTTC.

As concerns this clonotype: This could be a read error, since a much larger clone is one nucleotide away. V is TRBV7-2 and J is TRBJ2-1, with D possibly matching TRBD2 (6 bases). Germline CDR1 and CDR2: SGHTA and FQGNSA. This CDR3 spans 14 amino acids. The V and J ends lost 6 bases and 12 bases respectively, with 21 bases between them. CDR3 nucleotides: TGTGCCAGCAGTCTCCGGACTAACGGGAGCGGGCAGTTCTTC. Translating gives CASSLRTNGSGQFF.

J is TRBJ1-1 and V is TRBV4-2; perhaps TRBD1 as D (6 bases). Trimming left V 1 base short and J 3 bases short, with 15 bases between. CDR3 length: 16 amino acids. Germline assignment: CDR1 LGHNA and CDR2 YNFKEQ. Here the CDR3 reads CASSQGSTGWYTEAFF. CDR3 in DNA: TGTGCCAGCAGCCAAGGAAGCACAGGGTGGTACACTGAAGCTTTCTTT.

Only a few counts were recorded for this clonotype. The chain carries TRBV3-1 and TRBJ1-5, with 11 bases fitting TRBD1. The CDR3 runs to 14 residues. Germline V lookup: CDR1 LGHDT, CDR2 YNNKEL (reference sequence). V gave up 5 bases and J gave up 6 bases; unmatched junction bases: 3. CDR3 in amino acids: CASSYGTGGQPQHF. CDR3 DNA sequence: TGTGCCAGCAGCTACGGGACAGGGGGTCAGCCCCAGCATTTT.

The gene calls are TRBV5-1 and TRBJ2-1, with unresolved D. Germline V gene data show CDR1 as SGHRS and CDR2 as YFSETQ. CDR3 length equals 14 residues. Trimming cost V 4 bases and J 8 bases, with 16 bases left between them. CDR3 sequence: CASSPYGPEHEQFF. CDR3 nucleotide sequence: TGCGCCAGCAGCCCCTACGGTCCGGAGCATGAGCAGTTCTTC.

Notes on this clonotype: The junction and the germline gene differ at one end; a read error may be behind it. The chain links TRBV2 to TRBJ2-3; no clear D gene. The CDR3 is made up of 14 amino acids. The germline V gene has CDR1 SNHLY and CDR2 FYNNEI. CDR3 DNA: TGTGCCAGCAGGGAAGCGCCTGGCCAAGATACGCAGTATTTT. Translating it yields CASREAPGQDTQYF. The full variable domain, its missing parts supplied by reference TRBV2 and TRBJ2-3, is EPEVTQTPSHQVTQMGQEVILRCVPISNHLYFYWYRQILGQKVEFLVSFYNNEISEKSEIFDDQFSVERPDGSNFTLKIRSTKLEDSAMYFCASREAPGQDTQYFGPGTRLTVL.

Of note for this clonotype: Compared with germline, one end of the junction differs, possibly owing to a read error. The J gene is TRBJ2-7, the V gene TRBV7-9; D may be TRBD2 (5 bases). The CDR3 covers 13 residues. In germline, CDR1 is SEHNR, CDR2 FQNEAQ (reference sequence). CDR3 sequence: CASSFLGSDEQYF. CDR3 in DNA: TGTGCCAGCAGCTTTTTGGGGAGTGACGAGCAGTACTTT.

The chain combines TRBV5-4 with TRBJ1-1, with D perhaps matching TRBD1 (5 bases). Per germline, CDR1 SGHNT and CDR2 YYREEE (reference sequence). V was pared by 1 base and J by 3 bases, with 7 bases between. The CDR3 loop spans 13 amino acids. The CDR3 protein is CASSLQTDTEAFF. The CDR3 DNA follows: TGTGCCAGCAGCTTGCAGACAGACACTGAAGCTTTCTTT.

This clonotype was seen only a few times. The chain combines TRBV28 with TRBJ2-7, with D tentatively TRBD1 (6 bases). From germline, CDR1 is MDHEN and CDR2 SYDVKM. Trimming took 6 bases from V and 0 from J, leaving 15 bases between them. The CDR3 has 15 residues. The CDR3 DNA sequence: TGTGCCAGCAGCCGTAGGGGGACCACCTCCTACGAGCAGTACTTC. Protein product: CASSRRGTTSYEQYF.

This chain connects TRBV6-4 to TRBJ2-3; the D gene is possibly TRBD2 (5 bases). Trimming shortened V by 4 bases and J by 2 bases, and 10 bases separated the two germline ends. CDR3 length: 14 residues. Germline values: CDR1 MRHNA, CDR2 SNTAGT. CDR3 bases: TGTGCCAGCAGTGTGGAGGAGTTCACAGATACGCAGTATTTT. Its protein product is CASSVEEFTDTQYF.